One and the same sample provided the 3 T cell receptor beta chains below, sequenced in a study of blood T cell dynamics during melanoma immunotherapy. Time point denoted: pre-treatment baseline. Profiling relied on immunoSEQ multiplex PCR, and the TCRdb table lists in-frame clones only, not all of them. This sample yields 9,000 to 13,000 clones, of which roughly 90% are seen a single time; 7.4% belongs to the top ten. The sequencing here drew on blood, taken from a patient treated with checkpoint blockade. The receptors originated from a human donor with melanoma.

The rearrangement uses TRBV2 and TRBJ2-2; D is undetermined. The CDR3 sequence is 14 residues long. Trimming removed 3 bases at V and 2 bases at J, with 7 bases between. Per germline, CDR1 SNHLY and CDR2 FYNNEI. CDR3 sequence reads: CASSDRANTGELFF. The CDR3 nucleotides read TGTGCCAGCAGTGACAGAGCTAACACCGGGGAGCTGTTTTTT.

The V call is TRBV5-1, the J call TRBJ1-1; no definite D call. The CDR3 has 12 amino acids. V dropped 4 bases and J dropped 0 bases, with 4 bases sitting between them. From germline, CDR1 is SGHRS and CDR2 YFSETQ. The CDR3 nucleotides read TGCGCCAGCAGCCCTTTGAACACTGAAGCTTTCTTT. Amino acids: CASSPLNTEAFF.

The chain links TRBV28 to TRBJ1-6; maybe TRBD1 (5 bases). The CDR3 is made up of 13 amino acids. Trimming shortened V by 4 bases and J by 8 bases, and 9 bases separated the two germline ends. In germline, CDR1 is MDHEN, CDR2 SYDVKM. The CDR3 bases are TGTGCCAGCAGTTCCGGGACTTATTCACCCCTCCACTTT. Protein sequence: CASSSGTYSPLHF.